The clone carrying this TCR beta chain appeared many times. The CDR3 runs to 11 residues. The V gene lost 4 bases and the J gene lost 4 bases, with 5 bases spanning the gap. The germline V gene has CDR1 SGHTA and CDR2 FQGTGA. This entry comes from a study of T cells in Graves' hyperthyroidism and ophthalmopathy. RNA transcripts yielded amplified TCR beta CDR3 regions. First-round RT-PCR targeting the TCR CDR3 was performed with the HTBI primer set. One entry per CDR3 protein results from TCRdb running MiXCR on the multiplex PCR reads. The profile shows about 770,000 distinct CDR3 sequences, about 17% of them singletons.

This rearrangement joins TRBV7-3 to TRBJ2-7; unclear D gene. The sample was blood. The clonotype was recovered from a woman aged 45-60 years with Graves' hyperthyroidism that later progressed to Graves' ophthalmopathy. The CDR3 spells CASSSIYEQYF. CDR3 sequence (DNA): TGTGCCAGCAGCTCAATATACGAGCAGTACTTC.